Listed below are T cell receptor beta chains from one sample, sequenced in a study of T cells in localized non-small cell lung cancer. TCRdb's copy holds only in-frame clones and misses some; the assay was immunoSEQ multiplex PCR. The table has roughly 10,000 clones, less than 35% seen once. The sequenced sample was lung tumor tissue, obtained before any cancer treatment. Receptors originate from a man between 35 and 75 years old with stage I lung adenocarcinoma. CDR3s include the opening cysteine and the closing phenylalanine or tryptophan. Size is omitted from some rows. Given values are once, few, many or a class for expanded clones.

v_call: TRBV6-8
j_call: TRBJ2-3
clone_size: few
cdr3_aa: CASSYRNTDTQYF

v_call: TRBV11-3
j_call: TRBJ1-4
clone_size: many
cdr3_aa: CASSSVTTDRANNEKLFF

v_call: TRBV11-3
j_call: TRBJ1-2
clone_size: -
cdr3_aa: CASSFGTAYYGYTF

v_call: TRBV19
j_call: TRBJ2-1
clone_size: -
cdr3_aa: CASRPLGRLTYNEQFF

v_call: TRBV19
j_call: TRBJ2-7
clone_size: -
cdr3_aa: CASSDRYYEQYF

v_call: TRBV19
j_call: TRBJ1-6
clone_size: once
cdr3_aa: CASSIEWNSPLHF

v_call: TRBV9
j_call: TRBJ2-2
clone_size: -
cdr3_aa: CASSALGGITGELFF

v_call: TRBV2
j_call: TRBJ1-5
clone_size: few
cdr3_aa: CASTFQDDYQPQHF

v_call: TRBV11-3
j_call: TRBJ1-5
clone_size: few
cdr3_aa: CASSFAQPVPVDQPQHF

v_call: TRBV10-2
j_call: TRBJ2-1
clone_size: once
cdr3_aa: CASSESSGGPHNEQFF

v_call: TRBV12-5
j_call: TRBJ2-5
clone_size: -
cdr3_aa: CASGLSAFSGETQYF

v_call: TRBV19
j_call: TRBJ1-2
clone_size: -
cdr3_aa: CASNQSPGGYTF

v_call: TRBV9
j_call: TRBJ1-1
clone_size: medium-sized
cdr3_aa: CASSDQGRLAEAFF

v_call: TRBV4-1
j_call: TRBJ1-2
clone_size: few
cdr3_aa: CASSQGQLVGYTF

v_call: TRBV6-8
j_call: TRBJ2-4
clone_size: few
cdr3_aa: CASSLQQGGKNIQYF

v_call: TRBV9
j_call: TRBJ1-2
clone_size: few
cdr3_aa: CASSDGTHYGYTF

v_call: TRBV13
j_call: TRBJ2-1
clone_size: many
cdr3_aa: CASSLDLLGNRNEQFF

v_call: TRBV25-1
j_call: TRBJ2-5
clone_size: -
cdr3_aa: CASSGWAEQETQYF

v_call: TRBV18
j_call: TRBJ2-7
clone_size: once
cdr3_aa: CASSPMGYEQYF

v_call: TRBV15
j_call: TRBJ2-7
clone_size: -
cdr3_aa: CATSMAGEAYEQYF

v_call: TRBV19
j_call: TRBJ2-2
clone_size: -
cdr3_aa: CASSIGQVNTGELFF

v_call: TRBV6-8
j_call: TRBJ1-5
clone_size: -
cdr3_aa: CASSGASHSNQPQHF

v_call: TRBV6-8
j_call: TRBJ2-5
clone_size: few
cdr3_aa: CASSYVNRETQYF

v_call: TRBV6-8
j_call: TRBJ1-5
clone_size: -
cdr3_aa: CASSYAGWQPQHF

v_call: TRBV6-8
j_call: TRBJ1-2
clone_size: medium-sized
cdr3_aa: CAISPTERAGDGYTF

v_call: TRBV6-8
j_call: TRBJ1-1
clone_size: -
cdr3_aa: CASSYSIVWGNTEAFF

v_call: TRBV10-2
j_call: TRBJ1-1
clone_size: -
cdr3_aa: CASGALGNTEAFF

v_call: TRBV6-1
j_call: TRBJ2-7
clone_size: few
cdr3_aa: CASSEEGRSYEQYF

v_call: TRBV6-8
j_call: TRBJ1-1
clone_size: few
cdr3_aa: CASRDGTENTEAFF

v_call: TRBV18
j_call: TRBJ1-2
clone_size: -
cdr3_aa: CASSPLVNYGYTF

v_call: TRBV4-1
j_call: TRBJ1-4
clone_size: medium-sized
cdr3_aa: CASSQPSTATNEKLFF

v_call: TRBV15
j_call: TRBJ1-5
clone_size: -
cdr3_aa: CATSGGGGRDQPQHF

v_call: TRBV18
j_call: TRBJ1-3
clone_size: -
cdr3_aa: CASSPRGGQGIASGNTIYF

v_call: TRBV5-1
j_call: TRBJ1-1
clone_size: -
cdr3_aa: CASSLGQMGAEAFF

v_call: TRBV11-3
j_call: TRBJ1-2
clone_size: few
cdr3_aa: CASKMGVIGYGYTF

v_call: TRBV4-1
j_call: TRBJ2-1
clone_size: -
cdr3_aa: CASSQTAGGYNEQFF

v_call: TRBV6-1
j_call: TRBJ1-6
clone_size: many
cdr3_aa: CASSEGQGAGSYNSPLHF

v_call: TRBV29-1
j_call: TRBJ1-2
clone_size: -
cdr3_aa: CSVENQKRSRTGHGYTF

v_call: TRBV9
j_call: TRBJ1-6
clone_size: few
cdr3_aa: CASSPLGGGQSPLHF

v_call: TRBV5-1
j_call: TRBJ2-1
clone_size: -
cdr3_aa: CASTPSDNYNEQFF

v_call: TRBV19
j_call: TRBJ2-3
clone_size: -
cdr3_aa: CASSIRGFTDTQYF

v_call: TRBV19
j_call: TRBJ2-7
clone_size: -
cdr3_aa: CASSTGYEQYF

v_call: TRBV6-8
j_call: TRBJ1-2
clone_size: -
cdr3_aa: CASSYEGGGYTF

v_call: TRBV5-1
j_call: TRBJ2-7
clone_size: -
cdr3_aa: CASGPFRTAAVYEQYF

v_call: TRBV19
j_call: TRBJ2-3
clone_size: -
cdr3_aa: CASRETGGLILAGETDTQYF

v_call: TRBV5-1
j_call: TRBJ2-7
clone_size: -
cdr3_aa: CASSQATGYYEQYF

v_call: TRBV11-3
j_call: TRBJ1-5
clone_size: -
cdr3_aa: CASSLGMRNQPQHF

v_call: TRBV11-3
j_call: TRBJ2-6
clone_size: few
cdr3_aa: CASSLGRGSGANVLTF

v_call: TRBV19
j_call: TRBJ1-5
clone_size: -
cdr3_aa: CASRDSAKAMNQPQHF

v_call: TRBV11-3
j_call: TRBJ2-1
clone_size: -
cdr3_aa: CASSLVSGGDYNEQFF

v_call: TRBV19
j_call: TRBJ1-5
clone_size: -
cdr3_aa: CASSIITQGRNQPQHF

v_call: TRBV16
j_call: TRBJ1-6
clone_size: -
cdr3_aa: CASSPGRGRNSPLHF

v_call: TRBV19
j_call: TRBJ1-2
clone_size: -
cdr3_aa: CASSIGGAGYTF